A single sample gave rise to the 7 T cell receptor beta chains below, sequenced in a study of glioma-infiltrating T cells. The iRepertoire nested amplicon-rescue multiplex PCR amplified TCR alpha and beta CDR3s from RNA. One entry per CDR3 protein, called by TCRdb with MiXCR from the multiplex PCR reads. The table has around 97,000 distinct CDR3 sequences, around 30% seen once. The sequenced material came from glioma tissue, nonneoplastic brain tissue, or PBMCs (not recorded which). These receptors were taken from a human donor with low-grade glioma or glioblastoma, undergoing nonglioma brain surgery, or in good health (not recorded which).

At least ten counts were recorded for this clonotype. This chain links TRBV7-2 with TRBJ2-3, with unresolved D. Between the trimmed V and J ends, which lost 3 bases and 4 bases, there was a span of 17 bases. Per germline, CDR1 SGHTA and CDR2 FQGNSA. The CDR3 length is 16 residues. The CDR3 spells CASSLGPPGGADTQYF. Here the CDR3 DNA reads TGTGCCAGCAGCTTGGGCCCCCCCGGTGGTGCAGATACGCAGTATTTT.

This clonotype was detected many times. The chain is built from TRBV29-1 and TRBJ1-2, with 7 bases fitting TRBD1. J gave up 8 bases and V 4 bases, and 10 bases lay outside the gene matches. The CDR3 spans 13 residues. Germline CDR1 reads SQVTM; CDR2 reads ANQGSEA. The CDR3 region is CSVADREGVGYTF. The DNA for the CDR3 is TGCAGCGTTGCCGACAGGGAGGGTGTCGGCTACACCTTC.

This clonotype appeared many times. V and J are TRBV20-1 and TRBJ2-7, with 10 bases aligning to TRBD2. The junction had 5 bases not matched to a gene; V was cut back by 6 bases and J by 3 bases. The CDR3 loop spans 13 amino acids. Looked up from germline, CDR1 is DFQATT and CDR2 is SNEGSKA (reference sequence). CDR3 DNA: TGCAGTGCCGCACTAGCGGGGAACTACGAGCAGTACTTC. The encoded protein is CSAALAGNYEQYF.

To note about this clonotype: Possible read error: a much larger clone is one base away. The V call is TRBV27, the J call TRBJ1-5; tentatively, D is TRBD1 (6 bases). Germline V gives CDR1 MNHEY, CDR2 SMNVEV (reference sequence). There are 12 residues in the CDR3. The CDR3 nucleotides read TGTGACAGCAGTGGAGGGGGGAGGCCCCAGCATTTT. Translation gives CDSSGGGRPQHF.

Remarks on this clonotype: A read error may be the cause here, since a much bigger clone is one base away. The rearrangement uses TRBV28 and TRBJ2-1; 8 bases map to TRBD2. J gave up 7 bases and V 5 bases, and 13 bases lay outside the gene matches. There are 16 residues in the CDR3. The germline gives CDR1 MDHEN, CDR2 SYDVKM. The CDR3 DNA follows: TGTGCCAGCAGTCTGTCTAAAGCGGGGGTGCCGAATGAGCAGTTCTTC. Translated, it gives CASSLSKAGVPNEQFF.

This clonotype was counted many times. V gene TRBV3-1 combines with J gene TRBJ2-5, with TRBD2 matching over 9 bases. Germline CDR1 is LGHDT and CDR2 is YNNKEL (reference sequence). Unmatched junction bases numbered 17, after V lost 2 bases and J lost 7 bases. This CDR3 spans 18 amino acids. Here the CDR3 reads CASSQRSPRGGGAGTQYF. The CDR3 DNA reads TGTGCCAGCAGCCAACGATCCCCGCGGGGCGGGGGGGCTGGGACCCAGTACTTC.

The CDR3 here is CASNRGIYYNEQFF. In DNA, the CDR3 is TGTGCCAGTAATCGGGGGATTTACTACAATGAGCAGTTCTTC. The V and J genes are TRBV19 and TRBJ2-1; D possibly corresponds to TRBD2 (6 bases). Germline V CDR1 and CDR2: LNHDA, SQIVND (reference sequence). The V gene lost 7 bases and the J gene lost 3 bases, with 13 bases spanning the gap. The CDR3 runs 14 residues.